The clone carrying this TCR beta chain was recorded a few times. The data were taken from a study of blood T cell repertoires in COVID-19. Background on the study: T cells, B-cell-depleted T cells, or PBMCs supplied cDNA or gDNA.

Germline V lookup: CDR1 SGDLS, CDR2 YYNGEE. Trimming cost V 1 base and J 5 bases; bases outside gene matches: 13. This CDR3 is 18 amino acids long. The repertoire was sequenced with immunoSEQ multiplex PCR; TCRdb's copy has only in-frame clones and lacks some. This sample carries around 25,000 clones, 90% of them seen once, and the ten largest clones take about 1.8%. This chain joins TRBV9 and TRBJ2-1, with 9 bases matching TRBD2. The receptor was isolated from a woman aged 55-70 years with active COVID-19. The material sequenced was peripheral blood. In DNA form, the CDR3 reads TGTGCCAGCAGCGTAAAGGCCCCCTGGGGCGGGGGGGACAATGAGCAGTTCTTC. Its protein product is CASSVKAPWGGGDNEQFF.